Each of the 13 T cell receptor beta chains below was sequenced from the same sample in a study of beta chain features in type 1 diabetes. The whole isolated RNA underwent reverse transcription, so sequencing captured expressed TCRB transcripts. Sequencing was performed with immunoSEQ multiplex PCR; in TCRdb, only in-frame clones are kept and a portion is missing. Of roughly 290,000 clones listed, under 8.5% were seen once; the top ten hold roughly 1%. What was sequenced was central memory CD4+ T cells from blood. The source is a woman younger than 35 in good health.

The CDR3 loop is CASRGAERRDEQFF. The DNA of the CDR3 is TGTGCCAGCAGAGGGGCGGAGCGAAGGGATGAGCAGTTCTTC. The J gene is TRBJ2-1, the V gene TRBV6-1; maybe TRBD1 (5 bases). The germline V and J ends were trimmed by 6 bases and 8 bases, with 17 bases remaining between them. This CDR3 spans 14 amino acids. Germline V gives CDR1 MNHNS, CDR2 SASEGT.

The chain joins TRBV2 to TRBJ2-7, with D unresolved. The CDR3 is made up of 13 amino acids. The V end was cut by 3 bases, the J end by 2 bases, with 8 bases between. CDR1 is SNHLY, CDR2 FYNNEI, per germline. CDR3 region: CASSDELPYEQYF. CDR3 nucleotides: TGTGCCAGCAGTGATGAGCTTCCCTACGAGCAGTACTTC.

With regard to this clone: One junction end disagrees with the germline gene, perhaps due to a read error. The CDR3 sequence: CASGYGLYGYTF. The CDR3, as DNA: TGTGCCAGCGGTTATGGGCTCTATGGCTACACCTTC. The J gene is TRBJ1-2, the V gene TRBV6-5; D gene uncertain. This CDR3 spans 12 amino acids. Germline V gives CDR1 MNHEY, CDR2 SVGAGI.

This clone occurred many times. The genes are TRBV5-4 and TRBJ2-7; the D is unclear. The CDR3 covers 12 residues. Trimming shortened V by 0 bases and J by 3 bases, and 4 bases separated the two germline ends. Germline V CDR1 and CDR2: SGHNT, YYREEE (reference sequence). CDR3 sequence reads: CASSLDDYEQYV. As DNA, the CDR3 is TGTGCCAGCAGCTTGGACGACTACGAGCAGTACGTC.

The chain has TRBV18 and TRBJ2-5; 9 bases line up with TRBD1. The last part of the DNA fits TRBJ2-7 better; the J call may be wrong. The CDR3 is 16 residues long. Germline V lookup: CDR1 KGHSH, CDR2 LQKENI. For the CDR3, the DNA is TGTGCCAGCTCACGCGCTCCGGGACAGGGCTCCTACGAGCAGTACTTC. Translated: CASSRAPGQGSYEQYF.

V gene TRBV7-8 combines with J gene TRBJ1-1; 8 bases align to TRBD1. CDR3 length: 13 residues. The germline gives CDR1 SGHVS, CDR2 FQNEAQ. Trimming at V came to 3 bases and at J to 7 bases, leaving 4 bases not matched to a gene. For the CDR3, the DNA is TGTGCCAGCAGCTTGACGGGGACAGGTGAAGCTTTCTTT. Translation: CASSLTGTGEAFF.

This CDR3 is CASSEQGISYEQYF. CDR3 nucleotide sequence: TGTGCCAGCAGTGAACAGGGGATATCCTACGAGCAGTACTTC. The chain combines TRBV25-1 with TRBJ2-7, with D tentatively TRBD1 (6 bases). Germline values: CDR1 MGHDK, CDR2 SYGVNS. The CDR3 runs to 14 residues. Trimming stripped 2 bases from V and 1 base from J, with 9 bases between.

The table lists this clone with a few counts. The gene calls are TRBV28 and TRBJ2-5; 8 bases line up with TRBD1. V shed 7 bases, J shed 5 bases, and the junction held 15 bases outside the gene matches. Germline CDR1 is MDHEN and CDR2 is SYDVKM. CDR3 length equals 16 residues. CDR3 coding DNA: TGTGCCAGCACCTCGTTTGAGGCAGGGGGCTATGAGACCCAGTACTTC. Translation: CASTSFEAGGYETQYF.

V gene TRBV6-5 combines with J gene TRBJ2-5; TRBD1 matches 8 bases. The J call may be incorrect, as the DNA end agrees better with TRBJ2-7. This CDR3 is 14 amino acids long. The germline CDR1 and CDR2 sequences are MNHEY and SVGAGI. CDR3 in amino acids: CASSRTGSAYEQYF. Written as DNA, the CDR3 is TGTGCCAGCAGCAGGACAGGGTCGGCGTACGAGCAGTACTTC.

The chain employs TRBV5-1 and TRBJ2-3; possible D gene TRBD1, 6 bases. Trimming took 0 bases from V and 3 from J, leaving 8 bases between them. CDR1 is SGHRS, CDR2 YFSETQ, per germline. This CDR3 region has 14 residues. The CDR3 region is CASSLGTATDTQYF. CDR3 nucleotide sequence: TGCGCCAGCAGCTTGGGGACAGCTACAGATACGCAGTATTTT.

This clone was counted between two and nine times. The chain has TRBV4-1 and TRBJ1-5; TRBD1 is a possible D gene (5 bases). Germline values: CDR1 MGHRA, CDR2 YSYEKL. The CDR3 contains 14 residues. V was clipped by 0 bases and J by 8 bases, with 11 bases between them. CDR3 nucleotides: TGCGCCAGCAGCCAAGAAGGCTCCAGGGAGCCCCAGCATTTT. As protein: CASSQEGSREPQHF.

CDR3 DNA sequence: TGTGCCAGCAGTGTACAGGGGAACACTGAAGCTTTCTTT. Residues: CASSVQGNTEAFF. This chain connects TRBV2 to TRBJ1-1; D might be TRBD1 (6 bases). Germline V CDR1 and CDR2: SNHLY, FYNNEI. V dropped 4 bases and J dropped 1 base, with 7 bases sitting between them. The CDR3 runs 13 residues.

The rearrangement uses TRBV7-9 and TRBJ2-2, with D hard to call. Trimming shortened V by 7 bases and J by 8 bases, and 20 bases separated the two germline ends. Per germline, CDR1 SEHNR and CDR2 FQNEAQ (reference sequence). The CDR3 covers 15 residues. The CDR3 nucleotides are TGTGCCAGCATCATAAGGTCATCGGTCGGTGGGGAGCTGTTTTTT. This encodes CASIIRSSVGGELFF.